This T cell receptor beta chain was sequenced for a study of cytomegalovirus exposure and HLA in healthy donors. Comments on this clone: Its specificity is not known.

Study findings and constraints: Fewer N-insertions than the approximately 610-donor mean were reportedly shown by an Asian-associated ancestry cluster in a later analysis. The authors listed 150 or so TCR beta chains as cytomegalovirus-associated.

This PCR relied on a set of 60 Vbeta primers and 13 Jbeta primers. TCRdb keeps only in-frame clones here, not all; method: immunoSEQ multiplex PCR. The sample lists more than 110,000 clones, 60% to 85% occurring once. Those who donated were healthy bone marrow donors. The origin of this receptor is a male donor in good health and CMV-seronegative. Sequencing used PBMCs.

For the CDR3, the DNA is TGTGCCAGTAGTCTCGAGATTTCCTACGAGCAGTACTTC. Translation: CASSLEISYEQYF. The chain recombines TRBV19 with TRBJ2-7, with D hard to call. CDR3 length equals 13 residues. Deletions cut 5 bases from V and 1 base from J, with 9 bases between. CDR1 and CDR2 from the germline V gene are LNHDA and SQIVND (reference sequence). Combining the CDR3 with reference TRBV19 and TRBJ2-7 gives the whole variable domain DGGITQSPKYLFRKEGQNVTLSCEQNLNHDAMYWYRQDPGQGLRLIYYSQIVNDFQKGDIAEGYSVSREKKESFPLTVTSAQKNPTAFYLCASSLEISYEQYFGPGTRLTVT.